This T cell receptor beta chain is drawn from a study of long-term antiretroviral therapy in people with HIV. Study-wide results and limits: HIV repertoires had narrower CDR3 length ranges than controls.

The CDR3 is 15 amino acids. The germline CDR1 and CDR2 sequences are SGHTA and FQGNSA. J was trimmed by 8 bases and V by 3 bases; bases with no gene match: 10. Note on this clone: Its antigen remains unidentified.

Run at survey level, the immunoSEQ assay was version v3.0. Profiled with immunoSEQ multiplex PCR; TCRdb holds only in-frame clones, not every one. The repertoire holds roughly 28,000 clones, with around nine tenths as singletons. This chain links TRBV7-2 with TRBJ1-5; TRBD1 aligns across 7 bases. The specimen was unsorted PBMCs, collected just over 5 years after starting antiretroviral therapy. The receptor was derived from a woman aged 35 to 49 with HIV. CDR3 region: CASSFFSGGIEPQHF. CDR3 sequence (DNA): TGTGCCAGCAGCTTTTTTTCAGGGGGTATAGAGCCCCAGCATTTT.